This note documents a single T cell receptor beta chain sequence. Its target is not known. The data stem from a study of T cell responses to AZD1222 COVID-19 vaccine. Some clones are missing from TCRdb's copy, which holds only in-frame ones; the method was immunoSEQ multiplex PCR. The sample includes about 140,000 clones. Study-wide results and limits: Spike-specific TCR depth and breadth grew after two AZD1222 doses. Unmutated variant regions reportedly attract nearly half of all spike-specific TCRs.

Looked up from germline, CDR1 is KGHSH and CDR2 is LQKENI. Trimming shortened V by 4 bases and J by 6 bases, and 12 bases separated the two germline ends. This CDR3 contains 13 residues. Sequencing was done on a sample of peripheral blood. This rearrangement joins TRBV18 to TRBJ1-2, with unresolved D. This TCR derives from an adult in good health. CDR3 in DNA: TGTGCCAGCTCACAGGCGGCAGGAAATGGCTACACCTTC. Protein product: CASSQAAGNGYTF.